This TCR beta chain derives from a study of early T cells in non-severe SARS-CoV-2 infection. Whole-study context: Chains were unpaired, as sequencing was done on bulk RNA from unsorted whole blood.

Study findings and constraints: The study's VDJdb matching favored anti-spike CD8 responses and missed private and CD4 specificities.

The CDR3 is 14 amino acids. Germline lookup yields CDR1 ENHRY and CDR2 SYGVKD. Turning to this clonotype: What it binds is not known. One end of the junction does not line up with germline, which may come from a read error.

Individual cDNA molecules received unique molecular identifiers. TCRdb itself ran the 5' RACE reads through MiXCR, one entry per CDR3 protein. Of 74,000 or so distinct CDR3 sequences listed, around a tenth are singletons. The receptor's source is an adult who was a healthcare worker with PCR-confirmed SARS-CoV-2 infection or an uninfected control (not recorded which). The sequenced sample was whole blood. The chain couples TRBV10-3 to TRBJ2-3; TRBD1 might be the D (5 bases). CDR3 coding DNA: TGTGTCATCGCCCCGGCAGGGTCCCCAGATACGCAGTATTTT. Protein: CVIAPAGSPDTQYF.